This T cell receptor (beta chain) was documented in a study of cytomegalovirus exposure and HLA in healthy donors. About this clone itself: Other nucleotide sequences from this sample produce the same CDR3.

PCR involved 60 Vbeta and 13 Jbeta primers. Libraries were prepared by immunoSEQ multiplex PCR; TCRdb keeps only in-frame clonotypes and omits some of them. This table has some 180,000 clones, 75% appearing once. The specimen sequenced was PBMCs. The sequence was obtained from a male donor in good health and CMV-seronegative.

This CDR3 reads CAWSGGGEQYF. In DNA form, the CDR3 reads TGTGCCTGGAGTGGAGGGGGCGAGCAGTACTTC. The V call is TRBV30, the J call TRBJ2-7; TRBD1 might be the D (6 bases). The CDR3 is 11 amino acids. Germline V gene lookup returns CDR1 GTSNPN and CDR2 SVGIG (reference sequence). V gave up 1 base and J gave up 6 bases, with 7 bases separating them.